Listed below are T cell receptor beta chains from one sample, sequenced in a study of blood T cell repertoires in COVID-19. Profiled with immunoSEQ multiplex PCR; TCRdb holds only in-frame clones, not every one. The sample yields 150,000 to 200,000 clones, roughly 90% seen once. Specimen: peripheral blood. Receptor source: a man aged 25 to 40 with COVID-19, enrolled during active disease. Both conserved end residues are part of each CDR3. D genes are given only for firm matches. Clone size appears in some rows only: once, few, many, or a class for an expanded clone.

v_gene: TRBV7-9; j_gene: TRBJ1-2; d_gene: TRBD1; abundance: .; CDR3aa: CASSRRTGNYGYTF; CDR3nt: TGTGCCAGCAGCCGAAGGACAGGGAACTATGGCTACACCTTC
v_gene: TRBV10-3; j_gene: TRBJ1-1; d_gene: .; abundance: .; CDR3aa: CAIRGERNTEAFF; CDR3nt: TGTGCCATCCGGGGAGAAAGGAACACTGAAGCTTTCTTT
v_gene: TRBV5-5; j_gene: TRBJ2-7; d_gene: TRBD1; abundance: .; CDR3aa: CASSSSTLYGTGDYEQYF; CDR3nt: TGTGCCAGCAGCTCGTCTACGCTCTACGGGACAGGGGACTACGAGCAGTACTTC
v_gene: TRBV5-6; j_gene: TRBJ1-1; d_gene: .; abundance: .; CDR3aa: CASSLDGGANTEAFF; CDR3nt: TGTGCCAGCAGCTTGGATGGGGGGGCGAACACTGAAGCTTTCTTT
v_gene: TRBV7-9; j_gene: TRBJ1-1; d_gene: .; abundance: .; CDR3aa: CASSIWTGDTEAFF; CDR3nt: TGTGCCAGCAGCATATGGACGGGGGACACTGAAGCTTTCTTT
v_gene: TRBV24-1; j_gene: TRBJ1-2; d_gene: .; abundance: .; CDR3aa: CATSDFRVQYGYTF; CDR3nt: TGTGCCACCAGTGATTTCAGGGTTCAGTATGGCTACACCTTC
v_gene: TRBV6-1; j_gene: TRBJ2-2; d_gene: .; abundance: once; CDR3aa: CASSEIGAGELFF; CDR3nt: TGTGCCAGCAGTGAAATCGGGGCCGGGGAGCTGTTTTTT
v_gene: TRBV3-1/TRBV3-2; j_gene: TRBJ2-3; d_gene: TRBD2; abundance: .; CDR3aa: CASSPPFYGGVYRDTQYF; CDR3nt: TGTGCCAGCAGCCCCCCCTTTTACGGGGGGGTATATAGGGATACGCAGTATTTT
v_gene: TRBV7-3; j_gene: TRBJ2-2; d_gene: .; abundance: .; CDR3aa: CASSLLSNPNPGELFF; CDR3nt: TGTGCCAGCAGCCTACTCTCGAATCCCAATCCAGGGGAGCTGTTTTTT
v_gene: TRBV9; j_gene: TRBJ2-1; d_gene: TRBD2; abundance: .; CDR3aa: CASSPYHGTTYNEQFF; CDR3nt: TGTGCCAGCAGCCCATACCACGGGACTACCTACAATGAGCAGTTCTTC
v_gene: TRBV13; j_gene: TRBJ1-2; d_gene: .; abundance: once; CDR3aa: CASSLSGRAYTF; CDR3nt: TGTGCCAGCAGCTTATCGGGGAGGGCCTACACCTTC
v_gene: TRBV11-3; j_gene: TRBJ2-1; d_gene: .; abundance: .; CDR3aa: CASSQGFGGGYNEQFF; CDR3nt: TGTGCCAGCAGCCAGGGTTTCGGGGGTGGCTACAATGAGCAGTTCTTC
v_gene: TRBV12-5; j_gene: TRBJ1-5; d_gene: .; abundance: .; CDR3aa: CASGFNPGGNQPQHF; CDR3nt: TGTGCTAGTGGTTTCAACCCGGGGGGCAATCAGCCCCAGCATTTT
v_gene: TRBV30; j_gene: TRBJ2-1; d_gene: .; abundance: .; CDR3aa: CAWTSESSYNEQFF; CDR3nt: TGTGCCTGGACGAGCGAGAGCTCCTACAATGAGCAGTTCTTC
v_gene: TRBV30; j_gene: TRBJ1-5; d_gene: .; abundance: .; CDR3aa: CAWSELGGDRQPQHF; CDR3nt: TGTGCCTGGAGTGAATTGGGGGGGGATCGTCAGCCCCAGCATTTT
v_gene: TRBV10-3; j_gene: TRBJ2-3; d_gene: TRBD1; abundance: once; CDR3aa: CAISAERDSYTDTQYF; CDR3nt: TGTGCCATCAGTGCCGAAAGGGACAGCTACACAGATACGCAGTATTTT
v_gene: TRBV7-9; j_gene: TRBJ2-7; d_gene: .; abundance: .; CDR3aa: CASSFTGRGYEQYF; CDR3nt: TGTGCCAGCAGCTTCACAGGGAGAGGTTACGAGCAGTACTTC
v_gene: TRBV5-1; j_gene: TRBJ1-2; d_gene: .; abundance: .; CDR3aa: CASSLQEANYGYTF; CDR3nt: TGCGCCAGCAGCTTGCAGGAGGCTAACTATGGCTACACCTTC
v_gene: TRBV6-2/TRBV6-3; j_gene: TRBJ1-1; d_gene: TRBD1; abundance: .; CDR3aa: CASSLTGVLTEAFF; CDR3nt: TGTGCCAGCAGTTTGACAGGGGTTCTTACTGAAGCTTTCTTT
v_gene: TRBV10-3; j_gene: TRBJ1-1; d_gene: TRBD1; abundance: .; CDR3aa: CAISRGDRVSEAFF; CDR3nt: TGTGCCATCAGCCGAGGGGACAGGGTATCTGAAGCTTTCTTT
v_gene: TRBV5-6; j_gene: TRBJ2-5; d_gene: TRBD1; abundance: .; CDR3aa: CASSLAGGVETQYF; CDR3nt: TGTGCCAGCAGCTTGGCAGGGGGCGTTGAGACCCAGTACTTC
v_gene: TRBV2; j_gene: TRBJ1-3; d_gene: TRBD1; abundance: .; CDR3aa: CASTWDSSGNTIYF; CDR3nt: TGTGCCAGCACCTGGGACAGCTCTGGAAACACCATATATTTT
v_gene: TRBV11-2; j_gene: TRBJ1-1; d_gene: TRBD1; abundance: .; CDR3aa: CASSSSDRGTEAFF; CDR3nt: TGTGCCAGCAGTTCATCCGACAGGGGTACTGAAGCTTTCTTT
v_gene: TRBV12-5; j_gene: TRBJ1-1; d_gene: .; abundance: .; CDR3aa: CASGVGAAEAFF; CDR3nt: TGTGCTAGTGGTGTAGGGGCGGCTGAAGCTTTCTTT
v_gene: TRBV7-7; j_gene: TRBJ2-2; d_gene: .; abundance: .; CDR3aa: CASSPWAGAGTGELFF; CDR3nt: TGTGCCAGCAGCCCCTGGGCGGGGGCGGGGACCGGGGAGCTGTTTTTT
v_gene: TRBV5-1; j_gene: TRBJ1-1; d_gene: TRBD1; abundance: .; CDR3aa: CASREQQGASTEAFF; CDR3nt: TGCGCCAGCAGAGAACAACAGGGGGCGAGCACTGAAGCTTTCTTT
v_gene: TRBV9; j_gene: TRBJ2-2; d_gene: .; abundance: .; CDR3aa: CASSEVGASGELFF; CDR3nt: TGTGCCAGCAGCGAGGTGGGGGCATCCGGGGAGCTGTTTTTT
v_gene: TRBV7-8; j_gene: TRBJ1-6; d_gene: .; abundance: .; CDR3aa: CASSLAVTGDWYSPLHF; CDR3nt: TGTGCCAGCAGCTTAGCGGTGACAGGAGATTGGTATTCACCCCTCCACTTT
v_gene: TRBV6-2/TRBV6-3; j_gene: TRBJ1-5; d_gene: TRBD1; abundance: .; CDR3aa: CASSPGQAPRFNQPQHF; CDR3nt: TGTGCCAGCAGTCCGGGACAGGCCCCGAGGTTCAATCAGCCCCAGCATTTT
v_gene: TRBV5-6; j_gene: TRBJ2-2; d_gene: .; abundance: .; CDR3aa: CASSSVSATGELFF; CDR3nt: TGTGCCAGCAGCAGCGTCAGCGCCACCGGGGAGCTGTTTTTT
v_gene: TRBV19; j_gene: TRBJ1-2; d_gene: TRBD1; abundance: .; CDR3aa: CASSRATGGYGYTF; CDR3nt: TGTGCCAGTAGTAGGGCGACAGGGGGCTATGGCTACACCTTC
v_gene: TRBV5-6; j_gene: TRBJ2-5; d_gene: .; abundance: .; CDR3aa: CASSLVVSMAQYF; CDR3nt: TGTGCCAGCAGCTTGGTCGTTAGTATGGCCCAGTACTTC
v_gene: TRBV27; j_gene: TRBJ2-7; d_gene: TRBD1; abundance: .; CDR3aa: CASSLFGRFHAPGQGVYEQYF; CDR3nt: TGTGCCAGCAGTTTATTCGGTCGGTTCCATGCCCCGGGACAGGGGGTTTACGAGCAGTACTTC
v_gene: TRBV7-8; j_gene: TRBJ2-3; d_gene: TRBD2; abundance: .; CDR3aa: CASTGLAGNTQYF; CDR3nt: TGTGCCAGCACCGGTTTAGCGGGGAATACGCAGTATTTT
v_gene: TRBV19; j_gene: TRBJ2-1; d_gene: TRBD1; abundance: .; CDR3aa: CASSYTGGSYNEQFF; CDR3nt: TGTGCCAGTAGTTATACAGGGGGCTCCTACAATGAGCAGTTCTTC
v_gene: TRBV6-6; j_gene: TRBJ1-5; d_gene: .; abundance: .; CDR3aa: CASSSNQPQHF; CDR3nt: TGTGCCAGCAGTTCAAATCAGCCCCAGCATTTT
v_gene: TRBV7-7; j_gene: TRBJ2-1; d_gene: TRBD2; abundance: once; CDR3aa: CASSRTSGRYNEQFF; CDR3nt: TGTGCCAGCAGTCGGACTAGCGGGAGGTACAATGAGCAGTTCTTC
v_gene: TRBV6-2/TRBV6-3; j_gene: TRBJ2-7; d_gene: .; abundance: .; CDR3aa: CASSYSGGGLYEQYF; CDR3nt: TGTGCCAGCAGTTACTCAGGGGGGGGACTCTACGAGCAGTACTTC
v_gene: TRBV4-2; j_gene: TRBJ1-5; d_gene: .; abundance: .; CDR3aa: CASSQEGGGPQPQHF; CDR3nt: TGTGCCAGCAGCCAAGAGGGCGGGGGGCCTCAGCCCCAGCATTTT
v_gene: TRBV18; j_gene: TRBJ1-1; d_gene: .; abundance: .; CDR3aa: CASSPSMNTEAFF; CDR3nt: TGTGCCAGCTCACCATCCATGAACACTGAAGCTTTCTTT
v_gene: TRBV6-2/TRBV6-3; j_gene: TRBJ2-7; d_gene: .; abundance: once; CDR3aa: CASSDQTGRYEQYF; CDR3nt: TGTGCCAGCAGTGACCAAACAGGGCGCTACGAGCAGTACTTC
v_gene: TRBV7-2; j_gene: TRBJ2-7; d_gene: .; abundance: .; CDR3aa: CASSTSGSYEQYF; CDR3nt: TGTGCCAGCAGCACCTCCGGCTCCTACGAGCAGTACTTC
v_gene: TRBV11-2; j_gene: TRBJ2-2; d_gene: .; abundance: .; CDR3aa: CASSFSGPGELFF; CDR3nt: TGTGCCAGCAGCTTTTCAGGGCCCGGGGAGCTGTTTTTT